A single sample gave rise to the 31 T cell receptor beta chains below, sequenced in a study of shared clonotypes between healthy human individuals. The protocol was immunoSEQ multiplex PCR, while the TCRdb copy is restricted to in-frame clones and leaves out a portion. Counted here are under 2.5 million clones, 85% to 95% occurring once; the ten biggest clones make up 0.3% to 0.4%. The sequenced sample was naive CD4+ T cells from PBMCs. Subset specified: CD45RA+ positively selected. The receptors shown here come from a man aged 18 to 30 in good health. Some clones in this sample may be carry-over from other donors' samples.

This clone appeared once. The chain carries TRBV4-3 and TRBJ1-4, with no clear D. This CDR3 contains 14 residues. Germline V CDR1 and CDR2: LGHNA, YSLEER. V dropped 0 bases and J dropped 8 bases, with 10 bases sitting between them. CDR3 nucleotide sequence: TGCGCCAGCAGCCAAGAAGCCTGGACCGAAAAACTGTTTTTT. Translated: CASSQEAWTEKLFF.

The chain carries TRBV11-2 and TRBJ2-1, with TRBD2 matching 7 bases. V lost 5 bases to trimming and J lost 4 bases; unmatched junction nucleotides: 5. The V gene's germline CDR1 is SGHAT and CDR2 FQNNGV. This CDR3 is built from 14 residues. In nucleotides, the CDR3 is TGTGCCAGCAGCCCCCTAGCGGTTTACAATGAGCAGTTCTTC. It is translated as CASSPLAVYNEQFF.

The chain employs TRBV6-5 and TRBJ2-7; D remains unclear. Germline-derived CDR1 and CDR2 are MNHEY and SVGAGI. V gave up 10 bases and J gave up 1 base, with 17 bases separating them. The CDR3 length is 14 residues. In nucleotides, the CDR3 is TGTGCCATCAAACCTACCGGACCTTCCTACGAGCAGTACTTC. It is translated as CAIKPTGPSYEQYF.

This sequence joins TRBV7-9 and TRBJ2-5; 9 nucleotides match TRBD1. V shed 5 bases and J 2 bases; nucleotides not matched to a gene: 6. The germline V gene has CDR1 SEHNR and CDR2 FQNEAQ (reference sequence). CDR3 length equals 15 residues. The CDR3 reads CASSPPGQGQETQYF. The CDR3 bases are TGTGCCAGCAGCCCCCCAGGACAGGGGCAAGAGACCCAGTACTTC.

Regarding this clone: Additional DNA sequences in this sample encode the identical CDR3. The chain couples TRBV5-1 to TRBJ2-1; 10 bases align to TRBD2. The germline CDR1 and CDR2 sequences are SGHRS and YFSETQ. The trim removed 0 bases at V and 10 bases at J, leaving 7 bases unmatched. This CDR3 comprises 15 residues. In DNA, the CDR3 is TGCGCCAGCAGCTTGGTGGTAGCGGGAGGCAGCGAGCAGTTCTTC. It codes for CASSLVVAGGSEQFF. Combining the CDR3 with reference TRBV5-1 and TRBJ2-1 gives the whole variable domain KAGVTQTPRYLIKTRGQQVTLSCSPISGHRSVSWYQQTPGQGLQFLFEYFSETQRNKGNFPGRFSGRQFSNSRSEMNVSTLELGDSALYLCASSLVVAGGSEQFFGPGTRLTVL.

CDR3: CASSVVSNPNYGYTF. The CDR3 DNA follows: TGTGCCAGCAGCGTAGTTTCCAATCCTAACTATGGCTACACCTTC. This rearrangement joins TRBV9 to TRBJ1-2; no reliable D call. This CDR3 spans 15 amino acids. V gave up 0 bases and J gave up 0 bases, with 9 bases separating them. Germline loops: CDR1 SGDLS, CDR2 YYNGEE.

J is TRBJ1-4 and V is TRBV6-5; 9 nucleotides align to TRBD1. Germline V gene data show CDR1 as MNHEY and CDR2 as SVGAGI. J gave up 6 bases and V 4 bases, and 6 bases lay outside the gene matches. The CDR3 is 15 amino acids. The CDR3 loop reads CASSSIDRGYEKLFF. The DNA for the CDR3 is TGTGCCAGCAGTTCCATTGACAGGGGGTATGAAAAACTGTTTTTT.

The J gene is TRBJ2-2, the V gene TRBV12-5; 7 bases map to TRBD1. This CDR3 region has 15 residues. V lost 1 base and J lost 5; bases outside the gene matches: 4. CDR1 and CDR2 from the germline V gene are LGHNT and FRNRAP. The DNA for the CDR3 is TGTGCTAGTGGTTTGGGGGAGACAGGGACCGGGGAGCTGTTTTTT. Translated, it gives CASGLGETGTGELFF.

This clone was found once. The chain is built from TRBV11-2 and TRBJ2-7; 10 nucleotides match TRBD2. Germline CDR1 is SGHAT and CDR2 is FQNNGV. The junction had 11 bases not matched to a gene; V was cut back by 6 bases and J by 6 bases. The CDR3 loop spans 15 amino acids. DNA for the CDR3: TGTGCCAGCAGACTGTCCAGCGGGAGGGCACGCGAGCAGTACTTC. Its protein is CASRLSSGRAREQYF. The complete variable domain, with remaining parts taken from reference TRBV11-2 and TRBJ2-7, reads EAGVAQSPRYKIIEKRQSVAFWCNPISGHATLYWYQQILGQGPKLLIQFQNNGVVDDSQLPKDRFSAERLKGVDSTLKIQPAKLEDSAVYLCASRLSSGRAREQYFGPGTRLTVT.

This chain uses TRBV15 with TRBJ2-5; the match to TRBD1 covers 9 bases. The J call may be mistaken, given a closer DNA end match to TRBJ2-7. The CDR3 runs to 15 residues. Germline values: CDR1 LNHNV, CDR2 YYDKDF (reference sequence). DNA for the CDR3: TGTGCCACCAGCAGAGGAGGGACAGGGCCCTACGAGCAGTACTTC. Its translation: CATSRGGTGPYEQYF.

Comments on this clone: One junction end disagrees with the germline gene, perhaps due to a read error. The V gene is TRBV7-3, the J gene TRBJ2-7, with D hard to call. This CDR3 region has 12 residues. Germline V gene sequence: CDR1 SGHTA, CDR2 FQGTGA. The CDR3 nucleotides read TGTGCCAGCACCTTTACACCTCATACATCCAGGTTC. This encodes CASTFTPHTSRF.

This chain uses TRBV4-1 with TRBJ2-7, with TRBD2 matching 13 bases. After removal of 0 bases from V and 2 bases from J, the junction contained 1 base not matched to a gene. The CDR3 is made up of 16 amino acids. Germline CDR1 and CDR2: MGHRA and YSYEKL. The DNA of the CDR3 is TGCGCCAGCAGCCAAGATGGGACTAGCGGGGCCTACGAGCAGTACTTC. Protein product: CASSQDGTSGAYEQYF.

J is TRBJ2-7 and V is TRBV6-1; 10 positions agree with TRBD2. Unmatched junction bases numbered 7, after V lost 2 bases and J lost 0 bases. CDR1 is MNHNS, CDR2 SASEGT, per germline. The CDR3 runs to 17 residues. The DNA for the CDR3 is TGTGCCAGCAGTGAACAAAGGACTAGCGGCCTCTCCTACGAGCAGTACTTC. Its protein is CASSEQRTSGLSYEQYF.

The chain couples TRBV28 to TRBJ2-3; tentative D call: TRBD2 (5 bases). CDR3 length equals 14 residues. Germline assignment: CDR1 MDHEN and CDR2 SYDVKM. Trimming took 5 bases from V and 1 from J, leaving 10 bases between them. The DNA for the CDR3 is TGTGCCAGCAGTGCCCAAGCGGGCACAGATACGCAGTATTTT. This sequence encodes CASSAQAGTDTQYF.

A word on this clone: Additional DNA sequences in this sample encode the identical CDR3. CDR3: CASSRDSNYGYTF. CDR3 DNA: TGTGCCAGCAGTCGGGACTCAAACTATGGCTACACCTTC. The genes are TRBV28 and TRBJ1-2; a possible D gene is TRBD1 (5 bases). Trimming pared 5 bases from V and 2 bases from J, leaving 9 bases between. Per the germline V gene, CDR1 is MDHEN and CDR2 is SYDVKM. CDR3 length: 13 amino acids.

The rearrangement uses TRBV19 and TRBJ2-6; D possibly matches TRBD1 or TRBD2 (5 bases each). This CDR3 has 14 amino acids. V lost 7 bases to trimming and J lost 0 bases, with 7 bases between them. The germline CDR1 and CDR2 sequences are LNHDA and SQIVND (reference sequence). The CDR3 loop reads CASTGGSGANVLTF. CDR3 DNA: TGTGCCAGTACTGGGGGCTCTGGGGCCAACGTCCTGACTTTC.

The chain links TRBV11-1 to TRBJ2-2; D is undetermined. Per germline, CDR1 SGHAT and CDR2 FQDESV (reference sequence). The CDR3 totals 14 residues. V lost 2 bases and J lost 4, with 8 bases in between. The CDR3 nucleotides read TGTGCCAGCAGCTTACAGGCCAGCACCGGGGAGCTGTTTTTT. Amino acid sequence: CASSLQASTGELFF.

This chain links TRBV6-1 with TRBJ2-7, with 7 bases lining up with TRBD1. Germline V lookup: CDR1 MNHNS, CDR2 SASEGT. After removal of 4 bases from V and 6 bases from J, the junction contained 12 bases not matched to a gene. The CDR3 is 15 amino acids. This CDR3 is CASSVDRTLLGEQYF. CDR3 bases: TGTGCCAGCAGTGTGGACAGGACCCTTTTGGGCGAGCAGTACTTC.

Here the CDR3 reads CASSESIREYQPQHF. The CDR3 DNA follows: TGTGCCAGCAGTGAATCTATACGTGAGTATCAGCCCCAGCATTTT. The rearrangement links TRBV6-1 to TRBJ1-5; D call uncertain. The CDR3 extends over 15 amino acids. With 2 bases removed from V and 5 bases from J, the gap between germline ends came to 13 bases. The germline V gene has CDR1 MNHNS and CDR2 SASEGT.

The J gene is TRBJ2-7, the V gene TRBV9, with D hard to call. CDR1 SGDLS and CDR2 YYNGEE come from the germline V gene. The CDR3 has 13 residues. Trimming took 4 bases from V and 1 from J, leaving 9 bases between them. For the CDR3, the DNA is TGTGCCAGCAGCCCACAGACTTCCTACGAGCAGTACTTC. This codes for CASSPQTSYEQYF.

The rearrangement joins TRBV5-6 to TRBJ2-3; 9 bases align to TRBD2. The CDR3 consists of 17 residues. Germline CDR1 and CDR2: SGHDT and YYEEEE. V trimming: 3 bases; J trimming: 0 bases; junction bases outside the gene matches: 8. This chain's CDR3 is CASSYILTSGSTDTQYF. In DNA, the CDR3 is TGTGCCAGCAGCTACATACTCACTAGCGGGAGCACAGATACGCAGTATTTT.

The genes are TRBV7-6 and TRBJ2-2; no reliable D call. V was shortened by 2 bases and J by 6 bases, with 13 bases between the two germline ends. Germline CDR1 reads SGHVS; CDR2 reads FNYEAQ. The CDR3 extends over 15 amino acids. The CDR3 protein is CASSLLQVGAGELFF. The DNA for the CDR3 is TGTGCCAGCAGCTTACTCCAGGTTGGGGCCGGGGAGCTGTTTTTT.

The chain joins TRBV6-1 to TRBJ2-1, with 7 bases aligning to TRBD2. Losses at the gene ends were 7 bases for V and 5 bases for J; bases not matched to a gene: 11. The CDR3 contains 15 residues. Looked up from germline, CDR1 is MNHNS and CDR2 is SASEGT. CDR3: CASTRGELRNNEQFF. The CDR3 DNA follows: TGTGCCAGCACCCGGGGGGAACTCCGCAACAATGAGCAGTTCTTC.

The chain employs TRBV28 and TRBJ2-1; D is perhaps TRBD1 (5 bases). Germline CDR1 is MDHEN and CDR2 is SYDVKM. The CDR3 length is 15 residues. Trimming removed 5 bases at V and 3 bases at J, with 14 bases between. Here the CDR3 DNA reads TGTGCCAGCAGTCAACTGACAGCCCACTACAATGAGCAGTTCTTC. It encodes CASSQLTAHYNEQFF.

This chain joins TRBV29-1 and TRBJ1-1; a weak D match, TRBD1 (6 bases). There are 16 residues in the CDR3. The V and J ends lost 6 bases and 2 bases respectively, with 22 bases between them. Per the germline V gene, CDR1 is SQVTM and CDR2 is ANQGSEA. The CDR3 region has the DNA TGCAGCGTGGGGGGGGCCTTCAAAAACGAAAACACTGAAGCTTTCTTT. Translating gives CSVGGAFKNENTEAFF. Using reference TRBV29-1 and TRBJ1-1 for the parts outside the CDR3, the full variable domain is SAVISQKPSRDICQRGTSLTIQCQVDSQVTMMFWYRQQPGQSLTLIATANQGSEATYESGFVIDKFPISRPNLTFSTLTVSNMSPEDSSIYLCSVGGAFKNENTEAFFGQGTRLTVV.

The CDR3 bases are TGTGCCAGCAGCGTAGATCACCAGGACGGAGATACGCAGTATTTT. As protein: CASSVDHQDGDTQYF. The chain joins TRBV9 to TRBJ2-3; D gene uncertain. This CDR3 region has 15 residues. V gave up 0 bases and J gave up 5 bases, with 13 bases separating them. CDR1 is SGDLS and CDR2 is YYNGEE in the germline V gene.

The chain couples TRBV7-9 to TRBJ2-2; 10 nucleotides align to TRBD2. Germline CDR1 reads SEHNR; CDR2 reads FQNEAQ (reference sequence). The V segment lost 4 bases and the J segment 3 bases; nucleotides outside the gene matches: 14. This CDR3 has 19 residues. The CDR3 sequence is CASSYRTGTSAQYTGELFF. For the CDR3, the DNA is TGTGCCAGCAGCTATAGAACCGGGACTAGCGCTCAATACACCGGGGAGCTGTTTTTT.

V gene TRBV7-9 combines with J gene TRBJ2-4, with 8 nucleotides matching TRBD1. V shed 5 bases and J 7 bases; nucleotides not matched to a gene: 16. This CDR3 region has 17 residues. CDR1 and CDR2 from the germline V gene are SEHNR and FQNEAQ (reference sequence). CDR3 region: CASSRPDSDRVENIQYF. CDR3 nucleotide sequence: TGTGCCAGCAGCCGTCCCGATTCGGACAGGGTGGAGAACATTCAGTACTTC.

The chain joins TRBV5-1 to TRBJ2-7; 8 bases line up with TRBD2. The germline V gene encodes CDR1 SGHRS and CDR2 YFSETQ. J was trimmed by 5 bases and V by 4 bases; bases with no gene match: 14. This CDR3 has 16 amino acids. The chain's CDR3 is CASSLPPTAGVDEQYF. Here the CDR3 DNA reads TGCGCCAGCAGCCTCCCCCCCACAGCGGGAGTGGACGAGCAGTACTTC.

The chain has TRBV28 and TRBJ1-4, with 7 bases matching TRBD1. This CDR3 has 14 residues. The J segment lost 1 base and the V segment lost 11 bases, leaving 7 bases of the junction unmatched. Germline assignment: CDR1 MDHEN and CDR2 SYDVKM. CDR3 bases: TGTGCCGGGGGAGGGGGCAGAACTAATGAAAAACTGTTTTTT. Its translation: CAGGGGRTNEKLFF.

The genes are TRBV18 and TRBJ2-3; D not resolved. Germline V CDR1 and CDR2: KGHSH, LQKENI. V shed 6 bases and J shed 3 bases, with 10 bases lying between them. The CDR3 loop spans 13 amino acids. CDR3 in amino acids: CASSDTGTDTQYF. The CDR3, as DNA: TGTGCCAGCTCCGACACCGGGACAGATACGCAGTATTTT.